This is a list of T cell receptor beta chains from one sample in a study of blood T cell repertoires in COVID-19. TCRdb's table, derived via immunoSEQ multiplex PCR, lists solely in-frame clones and lacks some. The sample yields around 400,000 clones, more than 75% seen once. Sequenced input: peripheral blood. These receptors all come from a woman in her sixties with COVID-19, enrolled during active disease. The CDR3 runs from the conserved cysteine through the conserved F or W. The D gene is left open where the match is weak. Clone size is not always given. Where it is, it says once, few, many or a class for expanded clones.

D	length	V	J	size	CDR3	DNA
.	15	TRBV5-8	TRBJ2-2	.	CASSFRQVLTGELFF	TGTGCCAGCAGCTTCAGACAGGTCTTAACCGGGGAGCTGTTTTTT
TRBD2	15	TRBV27	TRBJ2-1	.	CASSLTAGGRGEQFF	TGTGCCAGCAGTTTAACAGCGGGGGGGCGGGGTGAGCAGTTCTTC
.	13	TRBV19	TRBJ2-1	.	CASNAEPYNEQFF	TGTGCCAGTAACGCGGAACCCTACAATGAGCAGTTCTTC
TRBD2	13	TRBV29-1	TRBJ2-1	.	CSAKRGGTDEQFF	TGCAGCGCCAAGCGGGGGGGCACGGATGAGCAGTTCTTC
TRBD1	16	TRBV5-1	TRBJ1-1	.	CASSPYPTGVITEAFF	TGCGCCAGCAGCCCTTATCCTACAGGGGTTATCACTGAAGCTTTCTTT
TRBD2	15	TRBV7-9	TRBJ2-1	.	CASSLGASGGNEQFF	TGTGCCAGCAGCTTAGGGGCTAGCGGGGGCAATGAGCAGTTCTTC
.	13	TRBV7-9	TRBJ2-3	.	CASSRGSPDTQYF	TGTGCCAGCAGCCGAGGTTCCCCAGATACGCAGTATTTT
TRBD2	16	TRBV5-1	TRBJ2-1	.	CASSLLTSGGYNEQFF	TGCGCCAGCAGCTTGCTTACTAGCGGGGGGTACAATGAGCAGTTCTTC
.	13	TRBV2	TRBJ1-2	once	CASSADRSYGYTF	TGTGCCAGCAGTGCCGACAGAAGCTATGGCTACACCTTC
.	13	TRBV11-3	TRBJ2-5	.	CASSFTSGETQYF	TGTGCCAGCAGCTTTACTAGTGGAGAGACCCAGTACTTC
.	17	TRBV7-3	TRBJ1-4	.	CATCPEGEGLQNEKLFF	TGTGCGACATGCCCGGAAGGTGAGGGACTACAAAATGAAAAACTGTTTTTT
.	14	TRBV4-2	TRBJ2-7	.	CASSQNRERYEQYF	TGTGCCAGCAGCCAAAACAGGGAGCGCTACGAGCAGTACTTC
TRBD1	13	TRBV5-3	TRBJ1-2	.	CARSPDRGSGYTF	TGTGCCAGAAGTCCGGACAGGGGGTCTGGCTACACCTTC
.	14	TRBV18	TRBJ2-7	.	CASSSDRLAYEQYF	TGTGCCAGCTCAAGCGACAGGCTAGCCTACGAGCAGTACTTC
.	18	TRBV11-3	TRBJ1-2	.	CASSLDRRRGLPYYGYTF	TGTGCCAGCAGCTTAGATCGAAGGAGGGGCCTACCTTACTATGGCTACACCTTC
.	12	TRBV11-3	TRBJ1-5	.	CASSFPEQPQHF	TGTGCCAGCAGCTTTCCGGAGCAGCCCCAGCATTTT
TRBD1	15	TRBV14	TRBJ1-2	.	CASSQGTGGDYGYTF	TGTGCCAGCAGCCAAGGGACAGGGGGCGACTATGGCTACACCTTC
.	13	TRBV9	TRBJ2-2	.	CASSVGQTGELFF	TGTGCCAGCAGCGTAGGACAAACCGGGGAGCTGTTTTTT
TRBD1	14	TRBV27	TRBJ2-3	.	CASSSDRGTDTQYF	TGTGCCAGCAGTTCGGACAGGGGCACAGATACGCAGTATTTT
.	13	TRBV5-1	TRBJ1-1	.	CASSAGMNTEAFF	TGCGCCAGCAGTGCAGGGATGAACACTGAAGCTTTCTTT
.	13	TRBV30	TRBJ1-1	.	CAWSVQLNTEAFF	TGTGCCTGGAGTGTACAATTGAACACTGAAGCTTTCTTT
TRBD1	14	TRBV3-1/TRBV3-2	TRBJ1-2	.	CASTRGAGDYGYTF	TGTGCCAGCACCAGGGGGGCAGGGGACTATGGCTACACCTTC
.	14	TRBV18	TRBJ1-1	.	CASSTQTGRAEAFF	TGTGCCAGCTCAACCCAAACAGGGAGGGCTGAAGCTTTCTTT
.	13	TRBV9	TRBJ2-1	.	CASSSLGQNEQFF	TGTGCCAGCAGCTCCCTTGGACAGAATGAGCAGTTCTTC
TRBD2	22	TRBV6-1	TRBJ2-3	.	CASSEGPRDYSGGSPPRNTQYF	TGTGCCAGCAGTGAAGGACCCCGGGACTACAGCGGGGGCTCACCCCCGAGGAATACGCAGTATTTT
.	14	TRBV5-1	TRBJ1-2	.	CASSHSPSDYGYTF	TGCGCCAGCAGCCATAGCCCCTCCGACTATGGCTACACCTTC
TRBD1	15	TRBV28	TRBJ2-2	.	CASSLGDRVSGELFF	TGTGCCAGCAGTTTAGGGGACAGGGTGTCCGGGGAGCTGTTTTTT
TRBD1	15	TRBV5-1	TRBJ1-2	.	CASSWTGTGGNGYTF	TGCGCCAGCAGCTGGACCGGGACAGGGGGCAATGGCTACACCTTC
TRBD1	15	TRBV27	TRBJ2-5	.	CASSGGTGGGETQYF	TGTGCCAGCAGTGGGGGGACAGGGGGCGGAGAGACCCAGTACTTC
.	14	TRBV6-5	TRBJ1-1	.	CASSYSGARTEAFF	TGTGCCAGCAGTTACTCTGGTGCCAGGACTGAAGCTTTCTTT
.	13	TRBV29-1	TRBJ2-7	.	CSVGGGGSYEQYF	TGCAGCGTTGGGGGGGGCGGATCCTACGAGCAGTACTTC
TRBD2	17	TRBV14	TRBJ2-2	.	CASSPSRGLALSGELFF	TGTGCCAGCAGCCCCTCGCGAGGACTAGCGCTTTCCGGGGAGCTGTTTTTT
TRBD2	17	TRBV5-4	TRBJ2-3	.	CASSLAARGGRRDTQYF	TGTGCCAGCAGCTTGGCCGCTCGCGGGGGTAGGAGAGATACGCAGTATTTT
.	17	TRBV4-1	TRBJ1-1	.	CASSQEGVLTGGRGFFF	TGCGCCAGCAGCCAAGAAGGGGTACTCACGGGGGGCCGGGGGTTTTTCTTT
.	14	TRBV6-5	TRBJ1-6	once	CASRQGGGNSPLHF	TGTGCCAGCAGGCAGGGAGGCGGGAATTCACCCCTCCACTTT
.	15	TRBV20-1	TRBJ2-1	.	CSASHSPRDYNEQFF	TGCAGTGCTAGTCACTCCCCCAGGGACTACAATGAGCAGTTCTTC
TRBD1	13	TRBV13	TRBJ1-2	.	CASSLDRRYGYTF	TGTGCCAGCAGCTTGGACAGGCGCTATGGCTACACCTTC
.	15	TRBV2	TRBJ1-5	.	CASSDDSLTNQPQHF	TGTGCCAGCAGTGATGACAGTCTAACCAATCAGCCCCAGCATTTT
TRBD1	15	TRBV6-5	TRBJ1-5	.	CASSYNRGEGQPQHF	TGTGCCAGCAGTTATAACAGGGGGGAAGGTCAGCCCCAGCATTTT
TRBD1	15	TRBV6-6	TRBJ1-1	.	CASRQTGGVNTEAFF	TGTGCCAGCAGACAGACAGGGGGCGTGAATACTGAAGCTTTCTTT
TRBD2	16	TRBV6-2/TRBV6-3	TRBJ2-1	once	CASSSGLAGGYNEQFF	TGTGCCAGCAGTTCTGGACTAGCGGGGGGTTACAATGAGCAGTTCTTC
TRBD1	15	TRBV7-2	TRBJ1-5	once	CASTLTGGRNQPQHF	TGTGCCAGCACCCTAACAGGGGGAAGAAATCAGCCCCAGCATTTT
.	14	TRBV2	TRBJ1-5	.	CASSLRVMGQPQHF	TGTGCCAGCAGTCTCAGGGTGATGGGTCAGCCCCAGCATTTT
.	12	TRBV12-3/TRBV12-4	TRBJ1-2	.	CASTPAAYGYTF	TGTGCCAGCACCCCTGCGGCCTATGGCTACACCTTC
.	11	TRBV19	TRBJ2-3	once	CASSIGAVKYF	TGTGCCAGTAGTATTGGAGCTGTAAAATATTTT
TRBD2	20	TRBV3-1/TRBV3-2	TRBJ2-4	.	CASSQGLAGQGALAKNIQYF	TGTGCCAGCAGCCAAGGGCTAGCGGGGCAGGGCGCCTTAGCCAAAAACATTCAGTACTTC
TRBD2	14	TRBV28	TRBJ2-5	.	CASATSGTQETQYF	TGTGCCAGCGCGACTAGCGGGACTCAAGAGACCCAGTACTTC
TRBD2	18	TRBV27	TRBJ2-1	.	CASSPTGLAGGQGNEQFF	TGTGCCAGCAGTCCGACGGGACTAGCGGGGGGGCAGGGTAATGAGCAGTTCTTC